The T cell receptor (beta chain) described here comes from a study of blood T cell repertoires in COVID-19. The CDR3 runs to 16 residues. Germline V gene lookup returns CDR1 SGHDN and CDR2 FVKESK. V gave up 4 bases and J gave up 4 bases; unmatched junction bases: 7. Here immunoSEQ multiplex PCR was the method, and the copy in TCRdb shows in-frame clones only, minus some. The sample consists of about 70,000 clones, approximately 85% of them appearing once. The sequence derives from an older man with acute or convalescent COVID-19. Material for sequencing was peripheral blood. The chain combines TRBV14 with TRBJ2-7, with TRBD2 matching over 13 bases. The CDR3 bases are TGTGCCAGCAGCCGGAGACTAGCGGGGGGCGGTTACGAGCAGTACTTC. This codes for CASSRRLAGGGYEQYF. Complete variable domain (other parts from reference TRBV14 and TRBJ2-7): EAGVTQFPSHSVIEKGQTVTLRCDPISGHDNLYWYRRVMGKEIKFLLHFVKESKQDESGMPNNRFLAERTGGTYSTLKVQPAELEDSGVYFCASSRRLAGGGYEQYFGPGTRLTVT.